Listed below are T cell receptor beta chains from one sample, sequenced in a study of Ad26.COV2.S vaccination and SARS-CoV-2 variants. Some clones are missing from TCRdb's copy, which holds only in-frame ones; the method was immunoSEQ multiplex PCR. Found here are about 250,000 clones, about 87% of them singletons; the top ten hold roughly 3.5%. The specimen comprised peripheral blood, sampled in a trial of Ad26.COV2.S vaccine versus placebo. Receptor source: a person between 18 and 65 years old who received the Ad26.COV2.S COVID-19 vaccine or a placebo. Each CDR3 is given with its conserved first and last residue. The order of the fields is D gene, J gene, V gene, clone size, CDR3 protein, CDR3 DNA. D genes are given only for firm matches. Only some rows state a clone size, as once, few, many or a class for expanded clones.

D: .; J: TRBJ1-4; V: TRBV5-1; size: .; CDR3: CASSLGGGVNEKLFF; DNA: TGCGCCAGCAGCTTGGGAGGGGGTGTTAATGAAAAACTGTTTTTT
D: .; J: TRBJ2-5; V: TRBV20-1; size: .; CDR3: CSASNGGQETQYF; DNA: TGCAGTGCTAGTAATGGGGGGCAAGAGACCCAGTACTTC
D: .; J: TRBJ1-1; V: TRBV5-1; size: .; CDR3: CASSLEPGAMNTEAFF; DNA: TGCGCCAGCAGCTTGGAACCAGGGGCCATGAACACTGAAGCTTTCTTT
D: TRBD1; J: TRBJ1-5; V: TRBV7-2; size: .; CDR3: CASSDRGTGSNQPQHF; DNA: TGTGCCAGCAGCGACCGCGGGACAGGGTCAAATCAGCCCCAGCATTTT
D: .; J: TRBJ2-1; V: TRBV3-1/TRBV3-2; size: .; CDR3: CASSQGGRNEQFF; DNA: TGTGCCAGCAGCCAAGGAGGGCGTAATGAGCAGTTCTTC
D: TRBD1; J: TRBJ1-2; V: TRBV3-1/TRBV3-2; size: many; CDR3: CASSGRDRVSGYTF; DNA: TGTGCCAGCAGCGGCCGGGACAGGGTTAGCGGCTACACCTTC
D: TRBD1; J: TRBJ1-1; V: TRBV25-1; size: .; CDR3: CASSELRDRGPNTEAFF; DNA: TGTGCCAGCAGTGAATTACGGGACAGGGGGCCGAACACTGAAGCTTTCTTT
D: TRBD1; J: TRBJ1-2; V: TRBV4-1; size: once; CDR3: CASSQPPTGYYGYTF; DNA: TGCGCCAGCAGCCAACCCCCGACAGGGTACTATGGCTACACCTTC
D: .; J: TRBJ2-5; V: TRBV6-5; size: .; CDR3: CASSYSSSSQETQYF; DNA: TGTGCCAGCAGTTACTCATCGAGCTCACAAGAGACCCAGTACTTC
D: TRBD2; J: TRBJ2-3; V: TRBV6-5; size: .; CDR3: CATQPGLSTDTQYF; DNA: TGTGCCACCCAGCCGGGACTAAGCACAGATACGCAGTATTTT
D: .; J: TRBJ1-2; V: TRBV6-5; size: .; CDR3: CATSGGGGGYTF; DNA: TGTGCCACCAGCGGGGGGGGAGGAGGCTACACCTTC
D: .; J: TRBJ1-6; V: TRBV6-6; size: .; CDR3: CASSYGGPLHF; DNA: TGTGCCAGCAGTTACGGGGGTCCCCTCCACTTT
D: .; J: TRBJ2-3; V: TRBV11-2; size: .; CDR3: CASSLPDRDYDTQYF; DNA: TGTGCCAGCAGCTTACCTGACAGGGACTATGATACGCAGTATTTT
D: .; J: TRBJ2-3; V: TRBV18; size: .; CDR3: CASSPSEDTQYF; DNA: TGTGCCAGCTCTCCTAGCGAAGATACGCAGTATTTT
D: .; J: TRBJ1-2; V: TRBV7-2; size: .; CDR3: CASSRARGGGYTF; DNA: TGTGCCAGCAGCCGGGCACGAGGGGGTGGCTACACCTTC
D: .; J: TRBJ1-2; V: TRBV7-4; size: .; CDR3: CASSPKTGSGSYGYTF; DNA: TGTGCCAGCAGCCCGAAAACAGGGTCGGGATCCTATGGCTACACCTTC
D: .; J: TRBJ1-4; V: TRBV29-1; size: .; CDR3: CSSGPHEKLFF; DNA: TGCAGCTCCGGACCTCATGAAAAACTGTTTTTT
D: .; J: TRBJ1-2; V: TRBV5-1; size: .; CDR3: CASSLGELANYGYTF; DNA: TGCGCCAGCAGCTTAGGAGAGTTAGCTAACTATGGCTACACCTTC
D: TRBD2; J: TRBJ2-7; V: TRBV7-2; size: .; CDR3: CASSLDLAGRDEQYF; DNA: TGTGCCAGCAGCTTAGACCTAGCGGGAAGGGACGAGCAGTACTTC
D: .; J: TRBJ1-2; V: TRBV3-1/TRBV3-2; size: .; CDR3: CASSQTVYGYTF; DNA: TGTGCCAGCAGCCAAACGGTATATGGCTACACCTTC
D: TRBD1; J: TRBJ2-7; V: TRBV5-8; size: .; CDR3: CASRPGTGSLVQYF; DNA: TGTGCCAGCAGACCCGGGACAGGGAGTTTGGTGCAGTACTTC
D: .; J: TRBJ2-1; V: TRBV24-1; size: .; CDR3: CATSDYRTGEERKNNEQFF; DNA: TGTGCCACCAGTGATTACAGGACGGGTGAGGAGCGGAAAAACAATGAGCAGTTCTTC
D: .; J: TRBJ2-2; V: TRBV7-3; size: .; CDR3: CASSFDGNTGELFF; DNA: TGTGCCAGCAGCTTCGACGGAAACACCGGGGAGCTGTTTTTT
D: .; J: TRBJ1-1; V: TRBV7-2; size: .; CDR3: CASSPDMNTEAFF; DNA: TGTGCCAGCAGTCCAGACATGAACACTGAAGCTTTCTTT
D: TRBD1; J: TRBJ1-2; V: TRBV7-9; size: once; CDR3: CASSLAQDRVYGYTF; DNA: TGTGCCAGCAGCTTAGCCCAGGACAGGGTATATGGCTACACCTTC
D: .; J: TRBJ2-7; V: TRBV3-1/TRBV3-2; size: few; CDR3: CASSQITDSYEQYF; DNA: TGTGCCAGCAGCCAGATTACCGACTCCTACGAGCAGTACTTC
D: .; J: TRBJ1-4; V: TRBV7-2; size: .; CDR3: CASSQRRHNEKLFF; DNA: TGTGCCAGCAGCCAACGGCGGCATAATGAAAAACTGTTTTTT
D: TRBD1; J: TRBJ1-1; V: TRBV7-6; size: .; CDR3: CASSFGTGGLNTEAFF; DNA: TGTGCCAGCAGCTTCGGGACAGGGGGGCTGAACACTGAAGCTTTCTTT
D: .; J: TRBJ1-1; V: TRBV4-3; size: .; CDR3: CASSQDWSGDTEAFF; DNA: TGCGCCAGCAGCCAAGACTGGAGCGGGGACACTGAAGCTTTCTTT